A single sample is the source of the 27 T cell receptor beta chains below, sequenced in a study of cytomegalovirus exposure and HLA in healthy donors. It was with 60 Vbeta and 13 Jbeta primers that the PCR ran. The assay was immunoSEQ multiplex PCR, and TCRdb's table has in-frame clones only and misses some. The sample yields around 160,000 clones, roughly 77% seen once. Source material: PBMCs. The receptor source for this set is a middle-aged woman in good health and CMV-seropositive.

This chain links TRBV18 with TRBJ1-1; 12 positions agree with TRBD1. Trimming cost V 3 bases and J 8 bases; bases outside gene matches: 4. CDR1 and CDR2 (germline): KGHSH, LQKENI. The length of the CDR3 is 14 residues. CDR3 in DNA: TGTGCCAGCTCACCTGGGACAGGGGGCATGGAAGCTTTCTTT. This sequence encodes CASSPGTGGMEAFF.

This chain links TRBV28 with TRBJ2-7; 15 positions agree with TRBD2. Losses at the gene ends were 5 bases for V and 4 bases for J; bases not matched to a gene: 15. The CDR3 is 19 amino acids. The germline gives CDR1 MDHEN, CDR2 SYDVKM. CDR3 region: CASSGNPGLAGGLSYEQYF. The CDR3 DNA follows: TGTGCCAGCAGTGGTAACCCGGGACTAGCGGGAGGACTTTCATACGAGCAGTACTTC.

The V call is TRBV9, the J call TRBJ2-3, with unresolved D. Germline V gives CDR1 SGDLS, CDR2 YYNGEE. The CDR3 consists of 13 residues. Trimming shortened V by 0 bases and J by 4 bases, and 6 bases separated the two germline ends. CDR3 protein: CASSVGLPDTQYF. CDR3 DNA: TGTGCCAGCAGCGTAGGACTCCCAGATACGCAGTATTTT.

The chain carries TRBV9 and TRBJ1-2, with D perhaps matching TRBD1 (6 bases). This CDR3 is 14 amino acids long. Germline V lookup: CDR1 SGDLS, CDR2 YYNGEE. The V and J ends lost 0 bases and 4 bases respectively, with 10 bases between them. CDR3 sequence (DNA): TGTGCCAGCAGCGTAGACAGGGCTGGCTATGGCTACACCTTC. Its protein is CASSVDRAGYGYTF.

The chain joins TRBV19 to TRBJ1-5, with D maybe TRBD1 (5 bases). The germline V and J ends were trimmed by 10 bases and 2 bases, with 15 bases remaining between them. CDR3 length: 14 residues. CDR1 LNHDA and CDR2 SQIVND come from the germline V gene (reference sequence). CDR3 DNA sequence: TGTGCCATGGGGCCTCGGGCCGGCAATCAGCCCCAGCATTTT. Amino acids: CAMGPRAGNQPQHF.

This chain connects TRBV19 to TRBJ1-5, with D perhaps matching TRBD1 (5 bases). The CDR3 contains 16 residues. V gave up 3 bases and J gave up 1 base, with 13 bases separating them. CDR1 LNHDA and CDR2 SQIVND come from the germline V gene (reference sequence). The CDR3 here is CASSILFDRSNQPQHF. In DNA form, the CDR3 reads TGTGCCAGTAGTATTTTGTTCGACAGAAGCAATCAGCCCCAGCATTTT.

This clone was picked up one time. The rearrangement links TRBV28 to TRBJ2-1; TRBD2 matches 9 bases. Trimming took 2 bases from V and 9 from J; bases not matched to a gene: 8. Germline CDR1 MDHEN, CDR2 SYDVKM. The length of the CDR3 is 15 residues. This CDR3 is CASSLDLSSGIEQFF. In DNA, the CDR3 is TGTGCCAGCAGTTTAGATTTGTCTAGCGGGATTGAGCAGTTCTTC.

This chain links TRBV27 with TRBJ2-3; no reliable D call. The CDR3 totals 13 residues. Per germline, CDR1 MNHEY and CDR2 SMNVEV (reference sequence). Trimming pared 8 bases from V and 1 base from J, leaving 10 bases between. The CDR3 is CASSHRGTDTQYF. CDR3 DNA sequence: TGTGCCAGCTCCCATCGGGGCACAGATACGCAGTATTTT.

In DNA form, the CDR3 reads TGTGCCAGCTCACCTACCGGGACAGGGGGCCACACTGAAGCTTTCTTT. Translation gives CASSPTGTGGHTEAFF. V usage is TRBV18 and J usage is TRBJ1-1; 12 nucleotides line up with TRBD1. Germline V gene data show CDR1 as KGHSH and CDR2 as LQKENI. V lost 3 bases to trimming and J lost 3 bases; unmatched junction nucleotides: 5. The CDR3 is 16 residues long. The variable domain in full, with the rest retrieved from reference TRBV18 and TRBJ1-1, is NAGVMQNPRHLVRRRGQEARLRCSPMKGHSHVYWYRQLPEEGLKFMVYLQKENIIDESGMPKERFSAEFPKEGPSILRIQQVVRGDSAAYFCASSPTGTGGHTEAFFGQGTRLTVV.

The chain carries TRBV6-6 and TRBJ1-2; D might be TRBD1 (5 bases). Germline V lookup: CDR1 MNHNY, CDR2 SVGAGI (reference sequence). The CDR3 contains 13 residues. The V end was cut by 7 bases, the J end by 4 bases, with 13 bases between. CDR3 bases: TGTGCCAGCACCCCCGGGAGGGGCTATGGCTACACCTTC. This translates into CASTPGRGYGYTF.

The chain has TRBV6-5 and TRBJ2-5; 8 bases are shared with TRBD1. With V trimmed by 7 bases and J by 5 bases, 6 bases remained unmatched. Germline-derived CDR1 and CDR2 are MNHEY and SVGAGI. This CDR3 is 13 amino acids long. CDR3 region: CASNRGILETQYF. The DNA for the CDR3 is TGTGCCAGCAACAGGGGGATTTTGGAGACCCAGTACTTC.

V and J are TRBV29-1 and TRBJ1-4; perhaps TRBD1 as D (6 bases). V shed 4 bases and J shed 5 bases, with 11 bases lying between them. Germline V gene data show CDR1 as SQVTM and CDR2 as ANQGSEA. This CDR3 comprises 13 residues. The CDR3, as DNA: TGCAGCGTTGTCGGGGGGCTAAATGAAAAACTGTTTTTT. Residues: CSVVGGLNEKLFF.

The chain couples TRBV30 to TRBJ1-2; D unresolved. This CDR3 contains 12 residues. V shed 2 bases and J shed 6 bases, with 10 bases lying between them. Germline V CDR1 and CDR2: GTSNPN, SVGIG (reference sequence). CDR3 coding DNA: TGTGCCTGGAGTACAAACAACCATGGCTACACCTTC. Translated: CAWSTNNHGYTF.

J is TRBJ2-7 and V is TRBV15, with 12 bases that match TRBD2. V lost 1 base, J lost 3 bases, and 10 bases stayed unmatched. The CDR3 loop spans 18 amino acids. The germline V gene has CDR1 LNHNV and CDR2 YYDKDF (reference sequence). The CDR3 loop is CATSRGLAGGRGVYEQYF. CDR3 sequence (DNA): TGTGCCACCAGCAGAGGGCTAGCGGGAGGGAGGGGAGTCTACGAGCAGTACTTC.

This chain connects TRBV9 to TRBJ1-3; D may be TRBD1 (5 bases). From germline, CDR1 is SGDLS and CDR2 YYNGEE. This CDR3 is built from 14 residues. Trimming left V 4 bases short and J 0 bases short, with 8 bases between. Written as DNA, the CDR3 is TGTGCCAGCAGCTACCAGGGCTCTGGAAACACCATATATTTT. Protein product: CASSYQGSGNTIYF.

The rearrangement uses TRBV18 and TRBJ2-2; 12 nucleotides match TRBD2. Germline lookup yields CDR1 KGHSH and CDR2 LQKENI. This CDR3 is built from 15 residues. The V gene end was trimmed by 3 bases and the J gene end by 5 bases; junction bases not matched to a gene: 1. This CDR3 is CASSPTSGRTGELFF. DNA of the CDR3: TGTGCCAGCTCACCCACTAGCGGGAGGACCGGGGAGCTGTTTTTT. The full variable domain, its missing parts supplied by reference TRBV18 and TRBJ2-2, is NAGVMQNPRHLVRRRGQEARLRCSPMKGHSHVYWYRQLPEEGLKFMVYLQKENIIDESGMPKERFSAEFPKEGPSILRIQQVVRGDSAAYFCASSPTSGRTGELFFGEGSRLTVL.

This clone was observed a few times. V gene TRBV7-2 combines with J gene TRBJ2-1; D unresolved. CDR3 length equals 15 residues. Germline V CDR1 and CDR2: SGHTA, FQGNSA. Trimming took 4 bases from V and 5 from J, leaving 15 bases between them. CDR3 amino acids: CASSSDSRRHNEQFF. As DNA, the CDR3 is TGTGCCAGCAGCTCCGACTCTAGGCGGCACAATGAGCAGTTCTTC.

The V call is TRBV10-1, the J call TRBJ1-3, with TRBD1 as a possible D gene (6 bases). This CDR3 comprises 15 residues. Germline assignment: CDR1 WNHNN and CDR2 SYGVQD (reference sequence). V lost 2 bases, J lost 0 bases, and 8 bases lay in between. This CDR3 reads CASSERGGSGNTIYF. Here the CDR3 DNA reads TGCGCCAGCAGTGAGAGAGGGGGCTCTGGAAACACCATATATTTT.

The V call is TRBV7-3, the J call TRBJ2-2; weak D call: TRBD1 (5 bases). Trimming stripped 5 bases from V and 1 base from J, with 11 bases between. The CDR3 totals 15 residues. CDR1 and CDR2 (germline): SGHTA, FQGTGA. CDR3 DNA: TGTGCCAGCAGCCTCAGGCAGGGGAACACCGGGGAGCTGTTTTTT. Amino acids: CASSLRQGNTGELFF. Together with reference TRBV7-3 and TRBJ2-2, the CDR3 gives the full variable domain: GAGVSQTPSNKVTEKGKYVELRCDPISGHTALYWYRQSLGQGPEFLIYFQGTGAADDSGLPNDRFFAVRPEGSVSTLKIQRTERGDSAVYLCASSLRQGNTGELFFGEGSRLTVL.

The chain carries TRBV7-2 and TRBJ2-6, with 9 positions matching TRBD2. This CDR3 comprises 19 residues. V lost 2 bases to trimming and J lost 1 base; unmatched junction nucleotides: 9. CDR1 and CDR2 from the germline V gene are SGHTA and FQGNSA. The CDR3 DNA is TGTGCCAGCAGCTTATCGTTGGGCGGGAGGGCATCTGGGGCCAACGTCCTGACTTTC. It codes for CASSLSLGGRASGANVLTF.

The V gene is TRBV30, the J gene TRBJ1-2, with 7 nucleotides matching TRBD1. The J segment lost 4 bases and the V segment lost 4 bases, leaving 9 bases of the junction unmatched. CDR1 and CDR2 from the germline V gene are GTSNPN and SVGIG (reference sequence). The CDR3 contains 14 residues. The CDR3, as DNA: TGTGCCTGGAATCGTCCGGGACAGTCCTATGGCTACACCTTC. Amino acid sequence: CAWNRPGQSYGYTF.

This clone appeared once. The rearrangement joins TRBV27 to TRBJ2-3, with 7 bases identical to TRBD1. V lost 1 base, J lost 1 base, and 5 bases stayed unmatched. This CDR3 spans 16 amino acids. Germline lookup yields CDR1 MNHEY and CDR2 SMNVEV (reference sequence). The CDR3 DNA reads as TGTGCCAGCAGTTTATATGGGGACAGCGGCACAGATACGCAGTATTTT. This codes for CASSLYGDSGTDTQYF.

V and J are TRBV28 and TRBJ2-1; 7 positions agree with TRBD2. The germline CDR1 and CDR2 sequences are MDHEN and SYDVKM. CDR3 length: 14 residues. The trim removed 7 bases at V and 9 bases at J, leaving 12 bases unmatched. The CDR3 DNA reads TGTGCCAGCAACCGGTTGCTAGCGGTCGGTGAGCAGTTCTTC. As protein: CASNRLLAVGEQFF. Based on the CDR3 plus reference TRBV28 and TRBJ2-1, the full variable domain is DVKVTQSSRYLVKRTGEKVFLECVQDMDHENMFWYRQDPGLGLRLIYFSYDVKMKEKGDIPEGYSVSREKKERFSLILESASTNQTSMYLCASNRLLAVGEQFFGPGTRLTVL.

Turning to this clone: Other nucleotide sequences in the sample specify the same CDR3. The genes are TRBV7-9 and TRBJ2-7, with unresolved D. Germline CDR1 reads SEHNR; CDR2 reads FQNEAQ (reference sequence). The V end was cut by 1 base, the J end by 2 bases, with 9 bases between. The CDR3 sequence is 14 residues long. CDR3 loop: CASSLVSVTYEQYF. CDR3 in DNA: TGTGCCAGCAGCTTAGTTTCAGTTACCTACGAGCAGTACTTC.

This clone was detected once. J is TRBJ2-7 and V is TRBV19, with D tentatively TRBD1 (5 bases). V lost 1 base to trimming and J lost 2 bases, with 15 bases between them. The germline CDR1 and CDR2 sequences are LNHDA and SQIVND (reference sequence). The CDR3 is 16 amino acids. In DNA, the CDR3 is TGTGCCAGTAGTATAGGGCTCGGGCAGGGCCCCTACGAGCAGTACTTC. Its protein is CASSIGLGQGPYEQYF.

The chain combines TRBV28 with TRBJ1-4, with D perhaps matching TRBD1 (5 bases). The germline gives CDR1 MDHEN, CDR2 SYDVKM. The CDR3 extends over 16 amino acids. V was pared by 2 bases and J by 0 bases, with 10 bases between. Written as DNA, the CDR3 is TGTGCCAGCAGTTTAACAGGACCCGCAACTAATGAAAAACTGTTTTTT. Its translation is CASSLTGPATNEKLFF.

The V call is TRBV6-6, the J call TRBJ2-1; 10 bases are a match to TRBD2. Germline V gene data show CDR1 as MNHNY and CDR2 as SVGAGI (reference sequence). J gave up 6 bases and V 2 bases, and 1 base lay outside the gene matches. The CDR3 totals 14 residues. CDR3 bases: TGTGCCAGCAGTTACCCTAGCGGGGGCAATGAGCAGTTCTTC. This gives the protein CASSYPSGGNEQFF.